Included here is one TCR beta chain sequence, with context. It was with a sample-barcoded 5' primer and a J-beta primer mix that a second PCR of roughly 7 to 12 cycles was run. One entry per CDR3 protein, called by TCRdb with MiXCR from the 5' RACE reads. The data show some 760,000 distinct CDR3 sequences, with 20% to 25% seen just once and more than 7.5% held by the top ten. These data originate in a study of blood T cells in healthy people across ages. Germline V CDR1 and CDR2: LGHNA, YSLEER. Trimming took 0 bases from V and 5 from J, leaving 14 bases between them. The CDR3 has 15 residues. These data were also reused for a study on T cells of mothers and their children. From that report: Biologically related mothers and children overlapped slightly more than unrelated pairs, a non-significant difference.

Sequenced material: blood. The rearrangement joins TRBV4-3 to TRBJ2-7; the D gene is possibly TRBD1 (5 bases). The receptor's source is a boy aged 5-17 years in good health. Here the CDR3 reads CASSQERQLLHEQYF. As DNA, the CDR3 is TGCGCCAGCAGCCAAGAAAGACAGCTCCTCCACGAGCAGTACTTC.